The next 15 T cell receptor beta chains were all read from a single sample in a study of blood T cell repertoires in COVID-19. Here immunoSEQ multiplex PCR was the method, and the copy in TCRdb shows in-frame clones only, minus some. The table lists about 200,000 clones, 80% to 90% of them singletons. Sequencing was carried out using PBMCs or T cells enriched from blood (not recorded which). Receptors were obtained from a woman between 35 and 50 years old with acute COVID-19.

This sequence joins TRBV9 and TRBJ2-3; 7 nucleotides agree with TRBD1. The length of the CDR3 is 15 residues. Trimming cost V 4 bases and J 3 bases; bases outside gene matches: 8. Germline CDR1 and CDR2: SGDLS and YYNGEE. The CDR3 sequence is CASSPRQGDTDTQYF. The CDR3 DNA follows: TGTGCCAGCAGCCCAAGGCAGGGGGATACAGATACGCAGTATTTT.

This chain links TRBV10-2 with TRBJ1-5; perhaps TRBD1 as D (5 bases). Germline V gene data show CDR1 as WSHSY and CDR2 as SAAADI. V lost 2 bases and J 10 bases, leaving 12 bases between the germline ends. The CDR3 runs to 13 residues. The chain's CDR3 is CASSEAGREPQHF. CDR3 DNA sequence: TGCGCCAGCAGTGAGGCGGGGCGCGAACCCCAGCATTTT.

The rearrangement uses TRBV5-4 and TRBJ2-1; 9 positions match TRBD2. Unmatched junction bases numbered 7, after V lost 7 bases and J lost 5 bases. This CDR3 region has 14 residues. The V gene's germline CDR1 is SGHNT and CDR2 YYREEE (reference sequence). The CDR3 coding sequence is TGTGCCAGCGAGCCAGCGGGAGGACACAATGAGCAGTTCTTC. Translation gives CASEPAGGHNEQFF. The full variable domain, completed using reference TRBV5-4 and TRBJ2-1, is ETGVTQSPTHLIKTRGQQVTLRCSSQSGHNTVSWYQQALGQGPQFIFQYYREEENGRGNFPPRFSGLQFPNYSSELNVNALELDDSALYLCASEPAGGHNEQFFGPGTRLTVL.

For the CDR3, the DNA is TGTGCCAGCAGTTTGGACGGCGGGAATCAGCCCCAGCATTTT. Protein product: CASSLDGGNQPQHF. The chain employs TRBV6-5 and TRBJ1-5; D is unclear. The CDR3 is 14 residues long. CDR1 is MNHEY, CDR2 SVGAGI, per germline. V was pared by 4 bases and J by 4 bases, with 11 bases between.

The chain joins TRBV6-1 to TRBJ2-4; maybe TRBD2 (6 bases). V lost 4 bases and J lost 0, with 13 bases in between. The germline V gene encodes CDR1 MNHNS and CDR2 SASEGT. The CDR3 has 16 amino acids. The CDR3 coding sequence is TGTGCCAGCAGTGGTCTGGAGGGCCTAGCCAAAAACATTCAGTACTTC. It yields the protein CASSGLEGLAKNIQYF.

V usage is TRBV18 and J usage is TRBJ2-5, with D uncertain. Trimming cost V 0 bases and J 4 bases, with 15 bases left between them. The CDR3 runs 16 residues. Germline CDR1 KGHSH, CDR2 LQKENI. The CDR3: CASSPPLHPERETQYF. CDR3 DNA: TGTGCCAGCTCACCACCGCTCCATCCGGAGCGAGAGACCCAGTACTTC.

The V and J genes are TRBV28 and TRBJ1-1; 7 nucleotides agree with TRBD1. The CDR3 extends over 14 amino acids. With V trimmed by 4 bases and J by 4 bases, 6 bases remained unmatched. Germline CDR1 reads MDHEN; CDR2 reads SYDVKM. As DNA, the CDR3 is TGTGCCAGCAGTTCCACAGGGGATGGCACTGAAGCTTTCTTT. Protein sequence: CASSSTGDGTEAFF.

V is TRBV27 and J is TRBJ1-6; weak D call: TRBD1 (5 bases). V was clipped by 7 bases and J by 9 bases, with 13 bases between them. There are 13 residues in the CDR3. Germline CDR1 MNHEY, CDR2 SMNVEV (reference sequence). The CDR3 nucleotides are TGTGCCAGCACCGAGATCGGGGGTTCACCCCTCCACTTT. Translating it yields CASTEIGGSPLHF.

CDR3: CASKREGDTEAFF. The CDR3 nucleotides read TGTGCCAGCAAAAGGGAGGGGGACACTGAAGCTTTCTTT. The J gene is TRBJ1-1, the V gene TRBV27, with a tentative D call TRBD1 (6 bases). CDR3 size: 13 residues. Per the germline V gene, CDR1 is MNHEY and CDR2 is SMNVEV (reference sequence). Between the trimmed V and J ends, which lost 7 bases and 3 bases, there was a span of 12 bases.

The chain has TRBV7-2 and TRBJ1-6; D perhaps matches TRBD1 (6 bases). Trimming took 5 bases from V and 6 from J, leaving 14 bases between them. Germline CDR1 SGHTA, CDR2 FQGNSA. This CDR3 is 15 amino acids long. As DNA, the CDR3 is TGTGCCAGCAGCGCCCACAGGGCCCCTAATTCACCCCTCCACTTT. It codes for CASSAHRAPNSPLHF.

The chain couples TRBV19 to TRBJ1-5; D might be TRBD1 (5 bases). Germline V lookup: CDR1 LNHDA, CDR2 SQIVND (reference sequence). V was clipped by 9 bases and J by 3 bases, with 9 bases between them. There are 12 residues in the CDR3. The CDR3 sequence is CASQTANQPQHF. Here the CDR3 DNA reads TGTGCCAGCCAGACAGCCAATCAGCCCCAGCATTTT.

Comments on this clone: Other DNA sequences in the same sample also yield this CDR3. This chain connects TRBV19 to TRBJ1-5, with D tentatively TRBD1 (5 bases). Trimming shortened V by 6 bases and J by 4 bases, and 10 bases separated the two germline ends. From germline, CDR1 is LNHDA and CDR2 SQIVND (reference sequence). The length of the CDR3 is 13 residues. This chain's CDR3 is CASSRDINQPQHF. The CDR3 bases are TGTGCCAGTAGCAGGGATATAAATCAGCCCCAGCATTTT. The full variable domain, rest sourced from reference TRBV19 and TRBJ1-5, is DGGITQSPKYLFRKEGQNVTLSCEQNLNHDAMYWYRQDPGQGLRLIYYSQIVNDFQKGDIAEGYSVSREKKESFPLTVTSAQKNPTAFYLCASSRDINQPQHFGDGTRLSIL.

The CDR3 coding sequence is TGTGCCAGCAGCTTAGACGGAGATACGCAGTATTTT. Amino acids: CASSLDGDTQYF. This sequence joins TRBV7-8 and TRBJ2-3, with no clear D. Per the germline V gene, CDR1 is SGHVS and CDR2 is FQNEAQ. Trimming removed 1 base from V and 5 bases from J, with 4 bases in between. CDR3 length: 12 amino acids.

This rearrangement joins TRBV29-1 to TRBJ2-1; D is perhaps TRBD2 (6 bases). This CDR3 is 15 amino acids long. Trimming stripped 5 bases from V and 5 bases from J, with 19 bases between. From germline, CDR1 is SQVTM and CDR2 ANQGSEA. CDR3 sequence (DNA): TGCAGCGTTCCACCCCGGGACTTTACTCACAATGAGCAGTTCTTC. Protein: CSVPPRDFTHNEQFF.

The chain joins TRBV7-9 to TRBJ2-6, with 8 bases matching TRBD1. Losses at the gene ends were 5 bases for V and 1 base for J; bases not matched to a gene: 10. This CDR3 is built from 18 residues. The V gene's germline CDR1 is SEHNR and CDR2 FQNEAQ (reference sequence). CDR3: CASSTYRGSESGANVLTF. CDR3 bases: TGTGCCAGCAGCACTTACAGGGGGTCAGAATCTGGGGCCAACGTCCTGACTTTC.